This TCR beta chain was identified during a study of blood T cell repertoires in COVID-19 (dated by TCRdb to the early 2020s). Study-level background: Samples from collaborators originated in the United States, Italy and Spain and spanned both the acute and convalescent phases of COVID-19. Where HLA class I and class II types were available, the types were taken from metadata supplied by the sample provider, not from assay-based typing. The repertoires were released in a freely available public database intended as a resource for research on the immune response to SARS-CoV-2. The prospective study material was composed of cDNA or gDNA derived from T cells, B-cell-depleted T cells, or PBMCs. A de-identified subject ID, COVID-19 status, age in years and sex were almost always included in the sample metadata. Subjects who had been exposed to COVID-19, were actively infected with it, or had recovered from it provided the deeply sampled blood TCRbeta repertoires that made up the dataset. Samples came from the ongoing ImmuneRACE study (first 160 participants) plus 1,254 subjects from 6 global collaborators.

A word on this clone: Its antigen remains unidentified. No base quality information exists; no much larger clone differs at one position.

Findings and caveats that apply to the study as a whole: How much clinical and demographic metadata was included differed by source and by participant, and the metadata was provided uncurated.

The cysteine opens and the phenylalanine closes a CDR3 of 17 amino acids. CDR3 DNA only is kept here, 51 bases in frame from base 1. As encoded in the germline V gene, CDR1 is SGHAT while CDR2 is FQNNGV. V drops 0 bases and J drops 3 bases, leaving 17 bases in between. TCRbeta CDR3 regions were amplified from genomic DNA by means of the immunoSEQ Assay, a bias-controlled multiplex PCR. The published analysis was carried out like this. Nucleated cell counts per sample were estimated from amplification of reference gene primers within the assay. Sequence reads were collapsed and filtered to measure the absolute abundance of every unique TCRbeta CDR3 rearrangement. For each sample, productive Simpson clonality was calculated as the square root of Simpson's diversity index across productive rearrangements. TCRdb took this table from immuneACCESS and kept in-frame rearrangements with V and J called. Such tables lack part of the clones; where checked against another copy, unresolved V genes explain under half of the gap, and the rest is unexplained. Clonal size and the V and J genes are those of that table, whereas D and trimming came from the DNA. This sample has roughly 520,000 clones in its table, and around nine tenths of those were observed once. About 2% of the sample is held by the ten biggest clonotypes.

Participants in the prospective study were aged 18 to 89 years, lived in under 30 United States geographic areas, and enrolled through a virtual design. In the prospective study, cohorts were assigned on the basis of participant-reported clinical history obtained from a screening survey and a study questionnaire. For ImmuneRACE Cohort 3, a participant was defined as recovered based on two consecutive negative NP/OP PCR tests, clearance by a healthcare professional, or resolution of symptoms. Each participant in the prospective study had whole blood, serum and a nasopharyngeal or oropharyngeal swab collected by mobile phlebotomists. Additional blood draws and questionnaires over an approximately 2-month period could optionally be provided by prospective study participants. Before DNA extraction, prospective study blood samples were shipped either frozen or at room temperature.

The source is a woman in her 40s who had recovered from COVID-19. Rearrangement joined TRBV11-2 to TRBJ2-5; the best D guess is TRBD1, with 6 bases matching. The specimen sequenced was PBMCs or T cells enriched from blood (not recorded which). The nucleotide sequence is TGTGCCAGCAGCTTAGAAGAAAGGGGGTATACGGAAGAGACCCAGTACTTC. Its protein is CASSLEERGYTEETQYF.